Listed below are T cell receptor beta chains from one sample, sequenced in a study of shared clonotypes between healthy human individuals. The method was immunoSEQ multiplex PCR; TCRdb's version includes in-frame clones alone and lacks a portion of them. Of a few million clones in the sample, nearly 97% are singletons; the top ten hold 0.1% to 0.15%. Sequenced material: naive CD4+ T cells sorted from blood. All receptors derive from a man between 18 and 35 years old in good health. The CDR3 runs from the conserved cysteine through the conserved F or W. Each record gives: D gene, J gene, V gene, clone size, CDR3 DNA, CDR3 protein. A D gene is named only where the DNA matches it firmly. Not all rows give a size; the values are once, few, many and, for expanded clones, a class.

-,TRBJ2-3,TRBV2,-,TGTGCCAGCAGCATTATAAGGCCAGGGAACACAGATACGCAGTATTTT,CASSIIRPGNTDTQYF
TRBD1,TRBJ1-2,TRBV2,-,TGTGCCAGCAGTGTGTGGGGACAGCCTTATGGCTACACCTTC,CASSVWGQPYGYTF
TRBD1,TRBJ2-1,TRBV28,-,TGTGCCAGCAGTTCAACGACAGGGAAGCAGTTCTTC,CASSSTTGKQFF
TRBD1,TRBJ2-3,TRBV7-9,once,TGTGCCAGCAGCTTAGTGGGACAGGGGACAACAGATACGCAGTATTTT,CASSLVGQGTTDTQYF
-,TRBJ2-5,TRBV19,-,TGTGCCAGTAGTATAGGCCCGGGGAGCCAAGAGACCCAGTACTTC,CASSIGPGSQETQYF
-,TRBJ2-2,TRBV27,-,TGTGCCAGCAGTTTAGGGCGGCAAGGGTCCAGGGAGCTGTTTTTT,CASSLGRQGSRELFF
-,TRBJ1-5,TRBV2,-,TGTGCCAGCACGACAACCAATCAGCCCCAGCATTTT,CASTTTNQPQHF
TRBD1,TRBJ2-7,TRBV5-6,-,TGTGCCAGCAGCTTGCCCAGGACAGGGTACTACGAGCAGTACTTC,CASSLPRTGYYEQYF
-,TRBJ1-1,TRBV28,-,TGTGCCAGCGGCCGTCGGGGAGGCACTGAAGCTTTCTTT,CASGRRGGTEAFF
TRBD1,TRBJ2-7,TRBV7-9,-,TGTGCCAGCAGCTTTCGAACGACAGGGGAGAGGGGCGAGCAGTACTTC,CASSFRTTGERGEQYF
TRBD2,TRBJ2-5,TRBV5-8,once,TGTGCCAGCAGCCTCGGGACTAGCGGGAGTTTCGGGACCCAGTACTTC,CASSLGTSGSFGTQYF
-,TRBJ2-7,TRBV11-2,-,TGTGCCAGCAGCCCGGAAAGGTACGCGCAGTACTTC,CASSPERYAQYF
TRBD2,TRBJ2-7,TRBV5-1,-,TGCGCCAGCAGCGTCGGACTAGCGGGGGGGTACGAGCAGTACTTC,CASSVGLAGGYEQYF
TRBD1,TRBJ2-3,TRBV6-6,-,TGTGCCAGCAGATCCCAGAGACAGGGTTACGCAGATACGCAGTATTTT,CASRSQRQGYADTQYF
-,TRBJ1-4,TRBV6-6,-,TGTGCCGGGACGACTAGCCGGGAGGAGGAAAAACTGTTTTTT,CAGTTSREEEKLFF
TRBD2,TRBJ2-1,TRBV5-6,-,TGTGCCAGCAGCACTCCTAGCGGGGGGATTCTACACAATGAGCAGTTCTTC,CASSTPSGGILHNEQFF
TRBD2,TRBJ2-3,TRBV10-3,-,TGTGCCATCAGTGAGTTTGGGACTAGCGGTAAAGATACGCAGTATTTT,CAISEFGTSGKDTQYF
-,TRBJ2-7,TRBV10-3,-,TGTGCCATCAGTGAGTCGGAGGTCCTTGGCTCCTACGAGCAGTACTTC,CAISESEVLGSYEQYF
-,TRBJ1-4,TRBV6-1,-,TGTGCCAGCAGTGAAAAGCAGATTCCAACTAATGAAAAACTGTTTTTT,CASSEKQIPTNEKLFF
TRBD1,TRBJ1-4,TRBV28,-,TGTGCCAGCAGTCCCGACAGGGATGGTAGCAACAGTGAAAAACTGTTTTTT,CASSPDRDGSNSEKLFF
-,TRBJ2-3,TRBV10-2,-,TGCGCCACCTTTCTAGGGTCCACAGATACGCAGTATTTT,CATFLGSTDTQYF
-,TRBJ2-1,TRBV18,-,TGTGCCAGCTCACCTCTCCCTCTCGCGGGAAGATACAATGAGCAGTTCTTC,CASSPLPLAGRYNEQFF
TRBD2,TRBJ2-7,TRBV27,-,TGTGCCAGCTATACAGCGGGAGTGAACGAGCAGTACTTC,CASYTAGVNEQYF
TRBD1,TRBJ1-2,TRBV19,-,TGTGCCAGTAGTAGGGGACAGGGAGTCAATGGCTACACCTTC,CASSRGQGVNGYTF
TRBD1,TRBJ1-5,TRBV5-6,-,TGTGCCAGCAGTTATACAGGGGGACCAGCAATAAATCAGCCCCAGCATTTT,CASSYTGGPAINQPQHF
TRBD1,TRBJ2-1,TRBV28,-,TGTGCCAGCAGGGGACAGGGGGCGCCCAATGAGCAGTTCTTC,CASRGQGAPNEQFF
-,TRBJ2-7,TRBV7-2,-,TGTGCCAGCAGCCGTAGCCAGGGGGGGTCCTACGAGCAGTACTTC,CASSRSQGGSYEQYF
-,TRBJ2-7,TRBV4-1,-,TGCGCCAGCAGCCAAGGGGCAGGGTCTTCCCCCGGGGGCTACGAGCAGTACTTC,CASSQGAGSSPGGYEQYF
-,TRBJ1-6,TRBV9,-,TGTGCCAGCAGCGCCCAGGGAAGCTCCTATAATTCACCCCTCCACTTT,CASSAQGSSYNSPLHF
-,TRBJ1-3,TRBV10-2,-,TGCGCCAGCAGCGGAGGGACGGAACCCTCTGGAAACACCATATATTTT,CASSGGTEPSGNTIYF
-,TRBJ2-7,TRBV20-1,-,TGCAGTGCAGTCCCGGGCGAGCAGTACTTC,CSAVPGEQYF
-,TRBJ1-1,TRBV18,-,TGTGCCAGCTCGCCGGGGAGCACTGAAGCTTTCTTT,CASSPGSTEAFF
-,TRBJ1-5,TRBV5-5,-,TGTGCCAGCAGCTTGGTCATGGACTCCACTCTTGGACAGCCCCAGCATTTT,CASSLVMDSTLGQPQHF
-,TRBJ2-4,TRBV5-6,-,TGTGCCAGCAGCTTGCGGGGACTAGCCAAAAACATTCAGTACTTC,CASSLRGLAKNIQYF